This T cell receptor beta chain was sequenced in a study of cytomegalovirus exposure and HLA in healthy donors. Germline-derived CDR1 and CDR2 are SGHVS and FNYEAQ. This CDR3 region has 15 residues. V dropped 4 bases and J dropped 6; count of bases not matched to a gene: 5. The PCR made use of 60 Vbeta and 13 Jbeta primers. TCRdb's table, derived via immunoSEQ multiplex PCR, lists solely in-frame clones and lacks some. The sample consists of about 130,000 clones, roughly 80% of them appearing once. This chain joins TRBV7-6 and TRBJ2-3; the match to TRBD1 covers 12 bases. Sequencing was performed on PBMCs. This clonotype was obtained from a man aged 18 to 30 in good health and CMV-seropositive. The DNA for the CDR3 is TGTGCCAGCAGCTCTGGGACAGGGGGCGAGGATACGCAGTATTTT. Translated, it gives CASSSGTGGEDTQYF.